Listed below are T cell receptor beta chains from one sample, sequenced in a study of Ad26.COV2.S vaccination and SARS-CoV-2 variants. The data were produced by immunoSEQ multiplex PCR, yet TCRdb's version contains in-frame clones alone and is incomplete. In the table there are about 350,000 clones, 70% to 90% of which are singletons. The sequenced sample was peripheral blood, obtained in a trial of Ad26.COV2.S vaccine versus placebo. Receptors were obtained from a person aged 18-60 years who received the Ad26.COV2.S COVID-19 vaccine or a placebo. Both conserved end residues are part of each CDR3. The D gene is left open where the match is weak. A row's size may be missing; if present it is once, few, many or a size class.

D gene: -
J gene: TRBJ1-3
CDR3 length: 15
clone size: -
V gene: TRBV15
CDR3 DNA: TGTGCCACCAGCAGAGATGCCGGGTCTGGAAACACCATATATTTT
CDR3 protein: CATSRDAGSGNTIYF

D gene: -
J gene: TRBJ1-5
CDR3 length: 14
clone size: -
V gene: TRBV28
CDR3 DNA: TGTGCCAGCAGCCTGACACTGTCCAATCAGCCCCAGCATTTT
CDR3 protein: CASSLTLSNQPQHF

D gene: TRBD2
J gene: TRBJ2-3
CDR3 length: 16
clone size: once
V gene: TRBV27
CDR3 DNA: TGTGCCAGCAGTTTTTTCAGCGGGAGTGGTGCAGATACGCAGTATTTT
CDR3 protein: CASSFFSGSGADTQYF

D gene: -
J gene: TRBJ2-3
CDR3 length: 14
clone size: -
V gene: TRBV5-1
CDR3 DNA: TGCGCCAGCAGCTCCACGGGTTTGACAGATACGCAGTATTTT
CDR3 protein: CASSSTGLTDTQYF

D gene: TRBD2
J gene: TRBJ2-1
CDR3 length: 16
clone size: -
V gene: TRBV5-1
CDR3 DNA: TGCGCCAGCAACATAGCGGGCTCGGAGCTGGGCAATGAGCAGTTCTTC
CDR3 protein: CASNIAGSELGNEQFF

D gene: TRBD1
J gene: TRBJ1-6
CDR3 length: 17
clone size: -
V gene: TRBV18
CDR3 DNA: TGTGCCAGCTCAACCTACAGGGGGCCGGGTGGCAATTCACCCCTCCACTTT
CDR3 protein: CASSTYRGPGGNSPLHF

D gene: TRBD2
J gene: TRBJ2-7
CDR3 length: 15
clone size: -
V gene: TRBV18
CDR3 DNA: TGTGCCAGCTCACCGGGGACTAGCGGGAGGGCCGGACAGTACTTC
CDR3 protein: CASSPGTSGRAGQYF

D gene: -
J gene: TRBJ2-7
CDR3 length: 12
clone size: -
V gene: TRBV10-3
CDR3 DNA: TGTGCCATCAGTGAGCAAACGGGCGAGCAGTACTTC
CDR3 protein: CAISEQTGEQYF

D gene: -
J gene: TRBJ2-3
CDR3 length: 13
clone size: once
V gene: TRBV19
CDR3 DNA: TGTGCCAGTAGTATAGATCCCTCTGCGGCGCAGTATTTT
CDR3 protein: CASSIDPSAAQYF

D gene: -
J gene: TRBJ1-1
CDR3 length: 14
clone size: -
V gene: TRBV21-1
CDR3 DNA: TGTGCCAGCAGCAAAGTCCAGTTGAACACTGAAGCTTTCTTT
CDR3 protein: CASSKVQLNTEAFF

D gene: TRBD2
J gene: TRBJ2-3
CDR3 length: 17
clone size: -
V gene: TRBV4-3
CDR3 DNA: TGCGCCAGCAGCCAAGATCAGGCTAGCGGGAGGGGGGATACGCAGTATTTT
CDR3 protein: CASSQDQASGRGDTQYF

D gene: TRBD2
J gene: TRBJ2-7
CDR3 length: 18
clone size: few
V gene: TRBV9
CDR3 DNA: TGTGCCAGCTCCCGTGGGACTAGCGGGGGGCGTAGCTCCTACGAGCAGTACTTC
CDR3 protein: CASSRGTSGGRSSYEQYF

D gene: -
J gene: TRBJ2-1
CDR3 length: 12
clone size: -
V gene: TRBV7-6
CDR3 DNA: TGTGCCAGCAGCCAGCCGGTCGGGGAGCAGTTCTTC
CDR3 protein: CASSQPVGEQFF

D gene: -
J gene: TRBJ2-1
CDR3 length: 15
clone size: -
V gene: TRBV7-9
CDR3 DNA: TGTGCCAGCAGTTTTCTCCGGGACCGAAACAATGAGCAGTTCTTC
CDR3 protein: CASSFLRDRNNEQFF

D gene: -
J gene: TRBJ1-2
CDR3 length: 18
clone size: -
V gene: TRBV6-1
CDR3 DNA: TGTGCCAGCAGTGAAGCCAAACAGTACAGTGCCCCGAACTATGGCTACACCTTC
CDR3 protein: CASSEAKQYSAPNYGYTF

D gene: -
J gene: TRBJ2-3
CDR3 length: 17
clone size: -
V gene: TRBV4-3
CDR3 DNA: TGCGCCAGCAGCCAATTAACCGGGACGCGGGGCACAGATACGCAGTATTTT
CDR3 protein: CASSQLTGTRGTDTQYF

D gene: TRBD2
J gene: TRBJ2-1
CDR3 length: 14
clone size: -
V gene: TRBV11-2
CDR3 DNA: TGTGCCAGCAGCTTAGATTTGGGGGGGACTACGGAGTTCTTC
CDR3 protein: CASSLDLGGTTEFF

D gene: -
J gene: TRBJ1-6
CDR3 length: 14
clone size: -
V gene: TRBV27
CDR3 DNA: TGTGCCAGCAGTCAGACCAGGTATAATTCACCCCTCCACTTT
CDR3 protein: CASSQTRYNSPLHF

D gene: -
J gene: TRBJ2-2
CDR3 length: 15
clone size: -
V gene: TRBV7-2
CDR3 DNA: TGTGCCAGCAGCTTGCGGGGTATGAACACCGGGGAGCTGTTTTTT
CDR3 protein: CASSLRGMNTGELFF

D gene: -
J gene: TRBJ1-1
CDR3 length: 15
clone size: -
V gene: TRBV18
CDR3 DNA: TGTGCCAGCTCCCTCGGCGGACAGTCGAACACTGAAGCTTTCTTT
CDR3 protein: CASSLGGQSNTEAFF

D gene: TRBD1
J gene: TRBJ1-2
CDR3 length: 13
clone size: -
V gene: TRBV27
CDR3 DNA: TGTGCCAGCAGTTGGGACAGGGGGGGTGGCTACACCTTC
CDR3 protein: CASSWDRGGGYTF

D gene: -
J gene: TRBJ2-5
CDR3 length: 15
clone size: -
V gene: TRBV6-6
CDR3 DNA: TGTGCCAGCAGTTACCCGACAGGAGGTGATGAGACCCAGTACTTC
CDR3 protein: CASSYPTGGDETQYF

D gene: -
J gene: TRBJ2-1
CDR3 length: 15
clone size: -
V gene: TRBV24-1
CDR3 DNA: TGTGCCACCAGTGATCCCGGGACTTACTACAATGAGCAGTTCTTC
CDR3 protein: CATSDPGTYYNEQFF

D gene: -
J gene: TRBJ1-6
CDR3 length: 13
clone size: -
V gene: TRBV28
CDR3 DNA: TGTGCCAGCAGTTTAACCGAACTAGTTCCCCTCCACTTT
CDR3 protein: CASSLTELVPLHF